The 28 T cell receptor beta chains presented below share a single source sample, sequenced in a study of T-cell reconstitution after alpha-beta-depleted transplantation in children. It was with unique molecular identifiers that the TCRbeta library was prepared. TCRdb called the PCR reads again in MiXCR, with one record for every CDR3 protein. The table has approximately 400,000 distinct CDR3 sequences, about a tenth seen once. The specimen was PBMCs from the stem cell graft donor, collected from the stem cell graft. The receptors stem from a human donor who donated a stem cell graft to a child with acute myeloid leukemia.

This clonotype was seen only a few times. CDR3 nucleotide sequence: TGTGCCAGCAGCTTAGACAGGCCCGAAGTGAGGCCGCAGTTCTTC. The encoded protein is CASSLDRPEVRPQFF. The V call is TRBV7-2, the J call TRBJ2-1; D might be TRBD1 (5 bases). The germline gives CDR1 SGHTA, CDR2 FQGNSA. The V gene lost 1 base and the J gene lost 12 bases, with 19 bases spanning the gap. This CDR3 spans 15 amino acids.

This clonotype has just a few counts. The V call is TRBV6-1, the J call TRBJ1-4, with a possible D match to TRBD1 (5 bases). CDR3 length: 14 amino acids. The ends were cut back, 1 base at V and 8 bases at J, with 11 bases in the middle. The germline gives CDR1 MNHNS, CDR2 SASEGT. CDR3 nucleotide sequence: TGTGCCAGCAGTGAAGTGGGGCTTGGGGAAAAACTGTTTTTT. This translates into CASSEVGLGEKLFF.

This chain links TRBV29-1 with TRBJ2-1; 7 nucleotides align to TRBD1. This CDR3 is built from 13 residues. The V segment lost 4 bases and the J segment 1 base; nucleotides outside the gene matches: 1. Germline-derived CDR1 and CDR2 are SQVTM and ANQGSEA. The CDR3 is CSVGQGSYNEQFF. The CDR3 DNA reads TGCAGCGTTGGACAGGGATCCTACAATGAGCAGTTCTTC.

This clonotype was observed many times. The chain carries TRBV20-1 and TRBJ1-4, with D possibly TRBD1 on 5 matching bases. CDR3 length: 14 residues. Germline V lookup: CDR1 DFQATT, CDR2 SNEGSKA (reference sequence). Deletions cut 6 bases from V and 4 bases from J, with 15 bases between. For the CDR3, the DNA is TGCAGTGCAAGGGGTCCTCCTAATAATGAAAAACTGTTTTTT. It encodes CSARGPPNNEKLFF.

The gene calls are TRBV21-1 and TRBJ1-2; the table names TRBD1, a call not compared with the DNA. TRBV21-1 is marked as a pseudogene. CDR3 length: 14 amino acids. The CDR3 nucleotides are TGTGCCAGCAGGGATACAGGGGGCGCTAATGGCTACACCTTC. This gives the protein CASRDTGGANGYTF.

This clonotype was recorded many times. DNA for the CDR3: TGCAGTGCTAGAGATCCCGGGGGTCAGCCCCAGCATTTT. It codes for CSARDPGGQPQHF. The chain recombines TRBV20-1 with TRBJ1-5, with D tentatively TRBD1 (5 bases). From germline, CDR1 is DFQATT and CDR2 SNEGSKA (reference sequence). The CDR3 has 13 amino acids. The V gene lost 0 bases and the J gene lost 6 bases, with 9 bases spanning the gap.

This clonotype was counted ten times or more. CDR3 nucleotides: TGTGCCAGACGACCGGGACCGTGTAATGAAAAACTGTTTTTT. Encoded protein: CARRPGPCNEKLFF. This chain connects TRBV12-3 or TRBV12-4 to TRBJ1-4, with a tentative D call TRBD1 (5 bases). The CDR3 extends over 14 amino acids. V lost 9 bases to trimming and J lost 4 bases, with 15 bases between them.

This clonotype was detected many times. The genes are TRBV20-1 and TRBJ1-2; weak D call: TRBD1 (6 bases). This CDR3 has 12 amino acids. Trimming stripped 3 bases from V and 6 bases from J, with 11 bases between. Germline CDR1 and CDR2: DFQATT and SNEGSKA (reference sequence). As DNA, the CDR3 is TGCAGTGCTAGCACAGGGTCTAATGGCTACACCTTC. Its protein is CSASTGSNGYTF.

This clonotype was detected a few times. The genes are TRBV11-1 and TRBJ2-5; 7 bases fit TRBD1. Germline CDR1 reads SGHAT; CDR2 reads FQDESV (reference sequence). With 6 bases clipped from V and 5 bases from J, the junction kept 9 bases outside the gene matches. This CDR3 has 14 residues. The CDR3, as DNA: TGTGCCAGCAGTTGGGAGACAGGGTCGGAGACCCAGTACTTC. Translated: CASSWETGSETQYF. The whole variable domain, filled in from reference TRBV11-1 and TRBJ2-5, reads EAEVAQSPRYKITEKSQAVAFWCDPISGHATLYWYRQILGQGPELLVQFQDESVVDDSQLPKDRFSAERLKGVDSTLKIQPAELGDSAMYLCASSWETGSETQYFGPGTRLLVL.

This clonotype was found a few times. V usage is TRBV5-1 and J usage is TRBJ2-1; D might be TRBD1 or TRBD2, each matching 7 bases. The CDR3 runs to 16 residues. V was pared by 4 bases and J by 7 bases, with 21 bases between. CDR1 and CDR2 from the germline V gene are SGHRS and YFSETQ. CDR3: CASSQGGGGRGNEQFF. CDR3 nucleotides: TGCGCCAGCAGCCAGGGGGGCGGCGGGAGAGGAAATGAGCAGTTCTTC.

The chain combines TRBV5-1 with TRBJ1-2; D uncertain. The CDR3 runs to 13 residues. With 0 bases removed from V and 2 bases from J, the gap between germline ends came to 5 bases. Germline V gene data show CDR1 as SGHRS and CDR2 as YFSETQ. In DNA form, the CDR3 reads TGCGCCAGCAGCTTGGCCGACAACTATGGCTACACCTTC. It yields the protein CASSLADNYGYTF.

The chain recombines TRBV25-1 with TRBJ2-5; 10 bases are shared with TRBD1. This CDR3 is 16 amino acids long. V was clipped by 3 bases and J by 5 bases; unmatched bases: 9. Germline-derived CDR1 and CDR2 are MGHDK and SYGVNS. Written as DNA, the CDR3 is TGTGCCAGCAGTGAGGGGACAGGGGAGGCAAGGGAGACCCAGTACTTC. Translated: CASSEGTGEARETQYF. The variable domain in full, with the rest retrieved from reference TRBV25-1 and TRBJ2-5, is EADIYQTPRYLVIGTGKKITLECSQTMGHDKMYWYQQDPGMELHLIHYSYGVNSTEKGDLSSESTVSRIRTEHFPLTLESARPSHTSQYLCASSEGTGEARETQYFGPGTRLLVL.

In this sample, this clonotype turned up a few times. This chain connects TRBV5-1 to TRBJ2-7; the D is unclear. Trimming shortened V by 0 bases and J by 0 bases, and 10 bases separated the two germline ends. CDR3 length: 15 amino acids. Germline V CDR1 and CDR2: SGHRS, YFSETQ. The CDR3, as DNA: TGCGCCAGCAGCTTGGAGCCAGGCGACTCCTACGAGCAGTACTTC. This encodes CASSLEPGDSYEQYF. The whole variable domain, remainder taken from reference TRBV5-1 and TRBJ2-7, is KAGVTQTPRYLIKTRGQQVTLSCSPISGHRSVSWYQQTPGQGLQFLFEYFSETQRNKGNFPGRFSGRQFSNSRSEMNVSTLELGDSALYLCASSLEPGDSYEQYFGPGTRLTVT.

This clonotype was seen repeatedly, ten times or more. The chain joins TRBV6-2 or TRBV6-3 to TRBJ2-1, with TRBD2 matching over 9 bases. This CDR3 contains 15 residues. V was clipped by 5 bases and J by 1 base; unmatched bases: 3. CDR1 MNHEY and CDR2 SVGEGT come from the germline V gene. The CDR3 loop is CASSPLAGSYNEQFF. In nucleotides, the CDR3 is TGTGCCAGCAGTCCTCTAGCGGGGTCCTACAATGAGCAGTTCTTC.

The chain joins TRBV25-1 to TRBJ2-5, with a possible D match to TRBD2 (5 bases). The germline V gene encodes CDR1 MGHDK and CDR2 SYGVNS. V was clipped by 2 bases and J by 5 bases, with 9 bases between them. The CDR3 consists of 13 residues. The DNA of the CDR3 is TGTGCCAGCAGTGAAGGTCCGGGGGAGACCCAGTACTTC. As protein: CASSEGPGETQYF.

This clonotype was seen a few times. The chain uses TRBV27 and TRBJ2-1; D ambiguous. This CDR3 comprises 14 residues. Germline lookup yields CDR1 MNHEY and CDR2 SMNVEV (reference sequence). Trimming removed 4 bases from V and 5 bases from J, with 12 bases in between. In nucleotides, the CDR3 is TGTGCCAGCAGTTCTCCTAACAAAGACAATGAGCAGTTCTTC. As protein: CASSSPNKDNEQFF.

The chain recombines TRBV6-5 with TRBJ2-5, with a weak D call TRBD2 (5 bases). Trimming removed 2 bases from V and 2 bases from J, with 9 bases in between. The CDR3 is 14 residues long. The germline V gene encodes CDR1 MNHEY and CDR2 SVGAGI. CDR3 sequence reads: CASSYRGAQETQYF. CDR3 DNA: TGTGCCAGCAGTTACCGGGGTGCTCAAGAGACCCAGTACTTC.

This clonotype has ten or more counts. The V call is TRBV5-1, the J call TRBJ2-3; D call uncertain. The CDR3 extends over 15 amino acids. Trimming removed 0 bases at V and 3 bases at J, with 11 bases between. From germline, CDR1 is SGHRS and CDR2 YFSETQ. The CDR3 bases are TGCGCCAGCAGCTTGGAGCCCGGAAATACAGATACGCAGTATTTT. It specifies CASSLEPGNTDTQYF.

This clonotype was picked up a small number of times. This rearrangement joins TRBV6-1 to TRBJ1-2; 7 bases agree with TRBD1. V gave up 6 bases and J gave up 2 bases; unmatched junction bases: 6. The length of the CDR3 is 14 residues. The germline V gene has CDR1 MNHNS and CDR2 SASEGT. The CDR3 DNA reads as TGTGCCAGCAGCCAAACAGGGGTCAACTATGGCTACACCTTC. It codes for CASSQTGVNYGYTF.

This clonotype appeared many times. The chain couples TRBV21-1 to TRBJ2-5; no DNA check was done on the table's D call, TRBD1. TRBV21-1 has pseudogene status. There are 15 residues in the CDR3. The CDR3 DNA follows: TGTGCCAGCAGCACCGGACAGGGGTACCAAGAGACCCAGTACTTC. Its translation is CASSTGQGYQETQYF.

In its sample, this clonotype was seen a few times. Since a much larger clone is just one base distant, this may be a read error. The V gene is TRBV7-9, the J gene TRBJ1-5, with D unclear. Germline V lookup: CDR1 SEHNR, CDR2 FQNEAQ (reference sequence). Trimming shortened V by 1 base and J by 6 bases, and 7 bases separated the two germline ends. The CDR3 is 13 amino acids. CDR3 nucleotides: TGTGCCAGCAGCTTAGACTGGGGTCAGCCCCAGCATTTT. Its protein is CASSLDWGQPQHF.

This clonotype was seen a few times. The rearrangement joins TRBV12-3 or TRBV12-4 to TRBJ2-5; tentatively, D is TRBD1 or TRBD2 (5 bases each). The V end lost 5 bases, the J end lost 2 bases, and 18 bases lay between the germline ends. The CDR3 extends over 16 amino acids. CDR3 loop: CASSLRVRDHQETQYF. CDR3 DNA: TGTGCCAGCAGTCTCCGGGTCCGGGACCATCAAGAGACCCAGTACTTC.

This clonotype was recorded many times. The J gene is TRBJ2-5, the V gene TRBV5-6; D possibly corresponds to TRBD1 (6 bases). The CDR3 runs to 16 residues. CDR1 is SGHDT, CDR2 YYEEEE, per germline. The V and J ends lost 4 bases and 0 bases respectively, with 16 bases between them. CDR3 sequence (DNA): TGTGCCAGCAGCACCCGACAGGAAACTTACCAAGAGACCCAGTACTTC. It is translated as CASSTRQETYQETQYF.

This clonotype appeared many times. The chain has TRBV12-3 or TRBV12-4 and TRBJ2-3; no definite D call. This CDR3 contains 12 residues. Trimming pared 3 bases from V and 2 bases from J, leaving 3 bases between. The CDR3 DNA reads as TGTGCCAGCAGTTTCCACACAGATACGCAGTATTTT. It codes for CASSFHTDTQYF.

This chain connects TRBV7-9 to TRBJ1-6; D is undetermined. V shed 6 bases and J shed 9 bases, with 18 bases lying between them. There are 15 residues in the CDR3. CDR1 is SEHNR, CDR2 FQNEAQ, per germline (reference sequence). The CDR3: CASSSTGVNGSPLHF. The CDR3 nucleotides read TGTGCCAGCAGTTCCACCGGGGTTAATGGTTCACCCCTCCACTTT.

In this sample, this clonotype turned up a few times. V is TRBV7-9 and J is TRBJ1-1; a possible D gene is TRBD1 (5 bases). Trimming took off 5 bases at V and 10 bases at J, with 17 bases between the two ends. This CDR3 spans 13 amino acids. The V gene's germline CDR1 is SEHNR and CDR2 FQNEAQ (reference sequence). The CDR3 reads CASSPKGRASAFF. For the CDR3, the DNA is TGTGCCAGCAGCCCAAAGGGACGGGCCTCAGCTTTCTTT.

This clonotype was found a few times. The chain employs TRBV25-1 and TRBJ2-7; perhaps TRBD1 as D (6 bases). From germline, CDR1 is MGHDK and CDR2 SYGVNS. CDR3 length equals 15 residues. The V and J ends lost 5 bases and 0 bases respectively, with 14 bases between them. The CDR3 sequence is CASSSRTATSYEQYF. DNA of the CDR3: TGTGCCAGCAGTTCCCGGACAGCAACCTCCTACGAGCAGTACTTC.

The J gene is TRBJ2-2, the V gene TRBV20-1; D is unresolved. V lost 2 bases, J lost 4 bases, and 8 bases lay in between. The length of the CDR3 is 13 residues. Germline CDR1 is DFQATT and CDR2 is SNEGSKA (reference sequence). Here the CDR3 reads CSARQPGTGELFF. In DNA, the CDR3 is TGCAGTGCTAGACAACCAGGCACCGGGGAGCTGTTTTTT.